This TCR beta chain derives from a study of long-term antiretroviral therapy in people with HIV. immunoSEQ v3.0 was run at survey level. Sequencing aimed to cover about 35,000-55,000 T-cell genomes per sample. Here immunoSEQ multiplex PCR was the method, and the copy in TCRdb shows in-frame clones only, minus some. The data hold 30,000 to 35,000 clones, with about four fifths observed a single time. The CDR3 has 15 amino acids. CDR1 and CDR2 (germline): MNHNS, SASEGT. V lost 5 bases and J lost 7; bases outside the gene matches: 10. The chain is built from TRBV6-1 and TRBJ1-4; 7 nucleotides line up with TRBD1. The clonotype was recovered from a middle-aged man with HIV. Sequenced here: unsorted PBMCs, sampled 3 years after starting antiretroviral therapy. DNA of the CDR3: TGTGCCAGCAGTCTTGACAGGGTAGGGGGTGAAAAACTGTTTTTT. Translating gives CASSLDRVGGEKLFF.